The rows below give T cell receptor beta chains drawn from one sample of a study of blood T cell repertoires in COVID-19. Only in-frame clones appear in the TCRdb table, and some are missing; sequencing was by immunoSEQ multiplex PCR. The sample shows roughly 110,000 clones, 89% of them seen only once. Sequencing was carried out using peripheral blood. Receptors originate from a man aged 40-49 years with active or convalescent COVID-19. CDR3s include the opening cysteine and the closing phenylalanine or tryptophan. The D gene is left open where the match is weak. Only part of the rows carry a size: once, few, many, or a class if the clone is expanded.

>TRBJ1-2|.|TRBV5-1|.
CASAPREGGGYTF
TGCGCCAGCGCCCCGCGGGAGGGTGGTGGCTACACCTTC
>TRBJ1-3|.|TRBV28|.
CASSTPSGGQGTIYF
TGTGCCAGCAGTACACCCTCGGGGGGGCAAGGCACCATATATTTT
>TRBJ1-6|TRBD1|TRBV28|.
CASSSPDRGNSPLHF
TGTGCCAGCAGTTCTCCGGACAGGGGCAATTCACCCCTCCACTTT
>TRBJ2-2|TRBD2|TRBV9|.
CASSVIGIAGAAGELFF
TGTGCCAGCAGCGTAATAGGAATAGCGGGGGCCGCCGGGGAGCTGTTTTTT
>TRBJ2-7|.|TRBV19|.
CASSRPGSKAYEQYF
TGTGCCAGTAGCCGACCGGGGTCAAAGGCCTACGAGCAGTACTTC
>TRBJ1-6|TRBD1|TRBV6-6|.
CASRGTGPNSPLHF
TGTGCCAGCAGAGGGACAGGGCCTAATTCACCCCTCCACTTT
>TRBJ2-1|TRBD2|TRBV5-1|.
CASSLGSGNLNEQFF
TGCGCCAGCAGCCTGGGTAGCGGGAATTTGAATGAGCAGTTCTTC
>TRBJ1-6|.|TRBV5-1|.
CASSLGQGVLHF
TGCGCCAGCAGCTTGGGGCAGGGTGTCCTCCACTTT
>TRBJ2-1|TRBD1|TRBV4-1|once
CASSQVANGQGWFF
TGCGCCAGCAGCCAAGTAGCAAACGGACAGGGTTGGTTCTTC
>TRBJ2-7|.|TRBV7-2|.
CASSSPGLAAYEQYF
TGTGCCAGCAGCTCCCCGGGATTAGCCGCCTACGAGCAGTACTTC
>TRBJ1-5|.|TRBV27|.
CASSWGREGQPQHF
TGTGCCAGCAGTTGGGGCAGGGAGGGACAGCCCCAGCATTTT
>TRBJ1-5|TRBD1|TRBV19|.
CASHRGQGANNQPQHF
TGTGCCAGCCACCGAGGTCAGGGGGCGAACAATCAGCCCCAGCATTTT
>TRBJ2-2|.|TRBV7-2|.
CASSSGQYTGELFF
TGTGCCAGCAGCTCCGGACAGTACACCGGGGAGCTGTTTTTT
>TRBJ2-5|.|TRBV6-6|.
CASWTGRETQYF
TGTGCCAGCTGGACGGGGAGGGAGACCCAGTACTTC
>TRBJ2-1|.|TRBV18|.
CASTWGSGAYNEQFF
TGTGCCAGCACGTGGGGAAGCGGAGCCTACAATGAGCAGTTCTTC
>TRBJ2-1|TRBD2|TRBV4-1|.
CASSPSGTSGHNEQFF
TGCGCCAGCAGCCCCTCCGGGACTAGCGGACACAATGAGCAGTTCTTC
>TRBJ1-2|.|TRBV29-1|.
CSARDTNGYTF
TGCAGCGCCCGGGACACCAATGGCTACACCTTC
>TRBJ2-5|.|TRBV12-5|.
CASGPQGFETQYF
TGTGCTAGTGGACCCCAGGGGTTCGAGACCCAGTACTTC
>TRBJ2-7|TRBD1|TRBV28|once
CASSFQDREIEQYF
TGTGCCAGCAGTTTTCAGGACAGGGAAATCGAGCAGTACTTC
>TRBJ1-2|TRBD1|TRBV5-1|.
CASSPGQGVAYGYTF
TGCGCCAGCAGCCCCGGACAGGGCGTCGCCTATGGCTACACCTTC
>TRBJ2-2|.|TRBV10-3|.
CAISQGSDTGELFF
TGTGCCATCAGCCAGGGGAGCGACACCGGGGAGCTGTTTTTT
>TRBJ1-2|.|TRBV5-1|few
CASSPRTADLHGYTF
TGCGCCAGCAGCCCTCGGACAGCTGACCTGCATGGCTACACCTTC
>TRBJ1-1|TRBD1|TRBV4-2|.
CASSQLKTGDTEAFF
TGTGCCAGCAGCCAACTAAAGACAGGGGACACTGAAGCTTTCTTT
>TRBJ2-7|TRBD1|TRBV7-6|.
CASSPTTGGPYEQYF
TGTGCCAGCAGCCCAACCACAGGGGGCCCCTACGAGCAGTACTTC
>TRBJ1-2|.|TRBV28|.
CASTLGGRDMNRYTF
TGTGCCAGCACCTTGGGGGGGCGCGATATGAATCGCTACACCTTC
>TRBJ2-7|.|TRBV30|.
CAGGGGAHEQYF
TGTGCCGGAGGGGGAGGGGCACACGAGCAGTACTTC
>TRBJ1-1|.|TRBV30|.
CAWSSLSPNTEAFF
TGTGCCTGGAGTAGCCTATCACCGAACACTGAAGCTTTCTTT
>TRBJ1-2|TRBD1|TRBV28|.
CASSFPSGQGDGYTF
TGTGCCAGCAGTTTCCCCTCCGGACAGGGTGATGGCTACACCTTC
>TRBJ1-2|TRBD1|TRBV28|.
CASRVPGGSGYGYTF
TGTGCCAGCAGGGTACCAGGGGGTTCGGGCTATGGCTACACCTTC
>TRBJ1-4|TRBD1|TRBV28|.
CASSFGTVNEKLFF
TGTGCCAGCAGTTTTGGGACAGTTAATGAAAAACTGTTTTTT
>TRBJ2-7|TRBD2|TRBV28|.
CASSRQREGNYEQYF
TGTGCCAGCAGCCGGCAGCGGGAGGGGAACTACGAGCAGTACTTC
>TRBJ2-5|TRBD2|TRBV20-1|.
CSASPHLGAGIQETQYF
TGCAGTGCTAGTCCACACCTCGGAGCGGGGATCCAAGAGACCCAGTACTTC
>TRBJ2-2|.|TRBV27|.
CASSFLLSGELFF
TGTGCCAGCAGTTTCCTCTTATCCGGGGAGCTGTTTTTT
>TRBJ1-4|TRBD1|TRBV7-2|.
CASSPGPGQGKREKLFF
TGTGCCAGCAGCCCCGGACCCGGACAGGGCAAGCGGGAAAAACTGTTTTTT
>TRBJ2-7|TRBD2|TRBV19|.
CASSPGLAGYEQYF
TGTGCCAGTAGTCCGGGACTAGCGGGTTACGAGCAGTACTTC
>TRBJ1-1|.|TRBV3-1/TRBV3-2|few
CASSHGGFGSTEAFF
TGTGCCAGCAGCCATGGAGGATTCGGGAGCACTGAAGCTTTCTTT
>TRBJ1-4|TRBD1|TRBV25-1|.
CASSGRTYTGTGGKLFF
TGTGCCAGCAGTGGTAGAACGTATACCGGGACAGGGGGAAAACTGTTTTTT
>TRBJ2-1|TRBD2|TRBV5-4|.
CASSLEGGVSYNEQFF
TGTGCCAGCAGCTTGGAGGGAGGGGTCTCCTACAATGAGCAGTTCTTC
>TRBJ1-3|.|TRBV19|once
CASSPTVTGNTIYF
TGTGCCAGTAGTCCGACTGTTACTGGAAACACCATATATTTT
>TRBJ2-7|TRBD1|TRBV5-6|few
CASRGWDREGNEQYF
TGTGCCAGCAGGGGATGGGACAGGGAGGGTAACGAGCAGTACTTC
>TRBJ1-2|TRBD1|TRBV27|.
CASSTRTGGDGYTF
TGTGCCAGCAGTACCCGGACAGGGGGCGATGGCTACACCTTC
>TRBJ1-2|.|TRBV12-3/TRBV12-4|once
CASSFPGNYGYTF
TGTGCCAGCAGTTTCCCAGGTAACTATGGCTACACCTTC
>TRBJ2-1|.|TRBV11-2|.
CASSKTLLSGGEQFF
TGTGCCAGCAGCAAGACTTTACTAAGCGGCGGTGAGCAGTTCTTC
>TRBJ2-3|TRBD1|TRBV5-1|.
CASRRQGSLTDTQYF
TGCGCCAGCAGGCGACAGGGAAGTCTCACAGATACGCAGTATTTT
>TRBJ2-1|.|TRBV7-2|.
CASSLVSPVDEQFF
TGTGCCAGCAGCTTAGTGAGTCCTGTGGATGAGCAGTTCTTC
>TRBJ1-2|.|TRBV3-1/TRBV3-2|.
CASSQNSPSQGYNYGYTF
TGTGCCAGCAGCCAAAACTCCCCCTCTCAGGGATATAACTATGGCTACACCTTC
>TRBJ2-3|TRBD1|TRBV6-5|.
CASSSLSGGHSDTQYF
TGTGCCAGCAGTTCCCTCTCAGGGGGTCATTCAGATACGCAGTATTTT
>TRBJ2-1|TRBD2|TRBV5-1|.
CASSLLAGGGSEQFF
TGCGCCAGCAGCTTACTAGCGGGGGGAGGGAGTGAGCAGTTCTTC
>TRBJ2-2|.|TRBV5-1|.
CASSLGTEGNTGELFF
TGCGCCAGCAGCTTGGGGACAGAGGGGAACACCGGGGAGCTGTTTTTT
>TRBJ2-3|.|TRBV11-3|.
CASSRGQGGDTQYF
TGTGCCAGCAGCCGCGGGCAGGGAGGAGATACGCAGTATTTT
>TRBJ2-1|.|TRBV3-1/TRBV3-2|.
CASSQAIQYNEQFF
TGTGCCAGCAGCCAAGCCATACAATACAATGAGCAGTTCTTC
>TRBJ2-2|.|TRBV19|once
CASSSTGNTGELFF
TGTGCCAGTAGTTCTACGGGAAACACCGGGGAGCTGTTTTTT
>TRBJ2-7|TRBD2|TRBV9|few
CASSVGLRREELEQYF
TGTGCCAGCAGCGTAGGGCTCAGGCGGGAGGAACTCGAGCAGTACTTC
>TRBJ1-3|.|TRBV5-1|.
CASSLVGPGNTIYF
TGCGCCAGCAGCTTGGTGGGCCCAGGAAACACCATATATTTT
>TRBJ1-6|.|TRBV7-2|.
CASSLRRAVNSPLHF
TGTGCCAGCAGCTTACGGCGGGCCGTTAATTCACCCCTCCACTTT
>TRBJ1-1|TRBD1|TRBV9|.
CASSTQGGTEAFF
TGTGCCAGCAGCACACAGGGGGGCACTGAAGCTTTCTTT
>TRBJ1-3|.|TRBV30|.
CAWSEAVGLSSGNTIYF
TGTGCCTGGAGTGAGGCAGTCGGACTTAGCTCTGGAAACACCATATATTTT
>TRBJ2-2|.|TRBV7-2|once
CASSLASRTGELFF
TGTGCCAGCAGCTTAGCGTCGAGAACCGGGGAGCTGTTTTTT
>TRBJ1-3|.|TRBV6-5|.
CASSYSGRLGNTIYF
TGTGCCAGCAGTTACTCAGGGAGACTTGGAAACACCATATATTTT